This TCR beta chain was sequenced in a study of OX40 agonist ivuxolimab in advanced cancers. Trimming removed 4 bases from V and 0 bases from J, with 7 bases in between. The CDR3 is 13 amino acids. CDR1 and CDR2 from the germline V gene are MNHEY and SMNVEV (reference sequence). Profiled with immunoSEQ multiplex PCR; TCRdb holds only in-frame clones, not every one. The table records over 80,000 clones, about 85% of them present only once. This sample comprised CD4+ or CD8+ T cells sorted from blood, obtained in a trial of the OX40 agonist ivuxolimab. This chain connects TRBV27 to TRBJ2-7; no reliable D call. The TCR comes from an adult with an advanced solid tumor such as melanoma, head and neck, liver or kidney cancer. CDR3 region: CASSSADSYEQYV. Here the CDR3 DNA reads TGTGCCAGCAGTTCAGCCGACTCCTACGAGCAGTACGTC.